The rows below give T cell receptor beta chains drawn from one sample of a study of T cell repertoires in cytomegalovirus infection. Antigens of these TCRs are unknown. TCRdb passed the reads through MiXCR, listing each CDR3 protein once. The table includes fewer than 1,000,000 distinct CDR3 sequences, less than 40% detected once. The source material was cultured CD8+ T cells from PBMCs, sampled from culture after CMV antigen stimulation. These receptors were taken from a human donor in good health (CMV status not recorded). Some clones in this sample may be carry-over from other donors' samples. CDR3s include the opening cysteine and the closing phenylalanine or tryptophan. Rows may omit the clone size; those that give it use once, few, many or a size class.

few	TRBJ2-7	TRBV29-1	CSVLTGDSYEQYF
-	TRBJ1-4	TRBV2	CASTQVQENEKLFF
few	TRBJ2-3	TRBV7-8	CASSSAGAESTDTQYF
-	TRBJ2-1	TRBV12-5	CASGFVRGPVGRNEQFF
-	TRBJ2-2	TRBV20-1	CSARVPWGGELFF
-	TRBJ2-2	TRBV28	CASRIGTGELFF
-	TRBJ2-1	TRBV18	CASSPITPAGGDNEQFF
-	TRBJ2-1	TRBV28	CASIRPGGRNEQFF
few	TRBJ1-1	TRBV28	CASRGQPIYTEAFF
few	TRBJ2-3	TRBV7-9	CASGLAGELTSTDTQYF
few	TRBJ2-2	TRBV12-3/TRBV12-4	CASSFSGQGLTGELFF
-	TRBJ2-1	TRBV7-6	CASSLEGAGSYNEQFF
few	TRBJ2-5	TRBV3-1	CASSQGTSGAKETQYF
many	TRBJ1-1	TRBV12-3/TRBV12-4	CASRPGNTEAFF
-	TRBJ2-2	TRBV7-3	CASSLVVRGDTGELFF
-	TRBJ1-1	TRBV7-3	CASSPGGDKNTEAFF